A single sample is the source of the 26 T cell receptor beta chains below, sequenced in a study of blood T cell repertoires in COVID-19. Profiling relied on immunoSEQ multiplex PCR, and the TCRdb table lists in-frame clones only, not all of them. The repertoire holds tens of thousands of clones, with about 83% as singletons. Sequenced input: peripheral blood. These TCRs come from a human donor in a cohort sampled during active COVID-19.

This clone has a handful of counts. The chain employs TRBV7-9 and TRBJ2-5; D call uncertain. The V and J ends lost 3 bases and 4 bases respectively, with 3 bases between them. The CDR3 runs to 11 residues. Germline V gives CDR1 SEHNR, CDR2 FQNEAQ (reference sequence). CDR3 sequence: CASSFRETQYF. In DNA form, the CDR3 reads TGTGCCAGCAGCTTCCGAGAGACCCAGTACTTC.

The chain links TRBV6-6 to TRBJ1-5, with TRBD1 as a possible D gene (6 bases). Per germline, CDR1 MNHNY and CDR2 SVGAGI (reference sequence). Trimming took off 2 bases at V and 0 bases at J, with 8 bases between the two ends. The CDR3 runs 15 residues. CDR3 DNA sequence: TGTGCCAGCAGTTACGAGGGACATAGCAATCAGCCCCAGCATTTT. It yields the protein CASSYEGHSNQPQHF.

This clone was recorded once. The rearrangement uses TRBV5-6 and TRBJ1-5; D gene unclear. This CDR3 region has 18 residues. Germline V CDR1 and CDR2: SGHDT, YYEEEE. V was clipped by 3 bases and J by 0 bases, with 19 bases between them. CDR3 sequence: CASSSYSGSLLSNQPQHF. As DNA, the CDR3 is TGTGCCAGCAGCTCGTATTCCGGGAGCCTACTTAGCAATCAGCCCCAGCATTTT.

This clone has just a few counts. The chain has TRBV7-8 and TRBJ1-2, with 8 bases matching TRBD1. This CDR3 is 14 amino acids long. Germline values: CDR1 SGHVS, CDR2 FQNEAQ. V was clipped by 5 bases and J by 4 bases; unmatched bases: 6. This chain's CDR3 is CASSVTGVGYGYTF. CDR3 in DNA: TGTGCCAGCAGCGTGACAGGGGTCGGCTATGGCTACACCTTC.

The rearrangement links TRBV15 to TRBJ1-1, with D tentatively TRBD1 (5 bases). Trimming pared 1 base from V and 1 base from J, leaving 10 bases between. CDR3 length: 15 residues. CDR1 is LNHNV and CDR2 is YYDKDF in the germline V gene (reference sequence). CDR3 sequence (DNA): TGTGCCACCAGCAGAGTGGGACTGACGAACACTGAAGCTTTCTTT. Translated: CATSRVGLTNTEAFF.

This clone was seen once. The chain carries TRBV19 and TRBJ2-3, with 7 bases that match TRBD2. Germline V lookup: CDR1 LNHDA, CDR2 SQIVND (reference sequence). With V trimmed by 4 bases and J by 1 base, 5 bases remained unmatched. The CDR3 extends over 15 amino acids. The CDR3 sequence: CASSRGLTGTDTQYF. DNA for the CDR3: TGTGCCAGTAGTAGGGGACTAACCGGCACAGATACGCAGTATTTT.

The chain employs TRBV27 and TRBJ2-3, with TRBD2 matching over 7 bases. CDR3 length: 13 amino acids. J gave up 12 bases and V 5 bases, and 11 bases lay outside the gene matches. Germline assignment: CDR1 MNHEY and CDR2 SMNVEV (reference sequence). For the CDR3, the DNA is TGTGCCAGCAGTCCTGGTAGCGGGTTAATTCAGTATTTT. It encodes CASSPGSGLIQYF.

The CDR3 coding sequence is TGTGCCAGCAGCTCGCGGACAGGGAATACCGGGGAGCTGTTTTTT. As protein: CASSSRTGNTGELFF. This chain links TRBV5-6 with TRBJ2-2; TRBD1 matches at 8 bases. With V trimmed by 3 bases and J by 5 bases, 6 bases remained unmatched. The CDR3 sequence is 15 residues long. Germline lookup yields CDR1 SGHDT and CDR2 YYEEEE.

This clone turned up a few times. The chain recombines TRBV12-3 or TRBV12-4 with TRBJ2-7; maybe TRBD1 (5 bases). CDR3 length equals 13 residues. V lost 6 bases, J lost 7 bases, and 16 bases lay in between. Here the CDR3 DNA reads TGTGCCAGCAGATCCCAGGGTCCCCAGGAGCAGTACTTC. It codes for CASRSQGPQEQYF.

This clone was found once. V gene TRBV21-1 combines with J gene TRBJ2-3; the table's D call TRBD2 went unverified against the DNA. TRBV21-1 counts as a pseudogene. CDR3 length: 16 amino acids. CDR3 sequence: CASSNRLAGASNTQYF. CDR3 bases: TGTGCCAGCAGCAACAGACTAGCGGGGGCATCGAATACGCAGTATTTT.

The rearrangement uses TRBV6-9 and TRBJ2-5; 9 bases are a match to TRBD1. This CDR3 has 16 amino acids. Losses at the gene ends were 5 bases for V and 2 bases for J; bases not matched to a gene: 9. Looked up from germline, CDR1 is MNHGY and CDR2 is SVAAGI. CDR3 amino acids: CASSPWDRVGQETQYF. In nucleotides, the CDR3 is TGTGCCAGCAGTCCCTGGGACAGGGTGGGGCAAGAGACCCAGTACTTC.

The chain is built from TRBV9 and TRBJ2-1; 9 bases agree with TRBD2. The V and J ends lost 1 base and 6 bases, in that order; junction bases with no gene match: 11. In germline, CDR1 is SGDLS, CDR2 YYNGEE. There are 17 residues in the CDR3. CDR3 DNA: TGTGCCAGCAGCGTAACCCTAGCGGGACTAGGGTTCAATGAGCAGTTCTTC. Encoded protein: CASSVTLAGLGFNEQFF.

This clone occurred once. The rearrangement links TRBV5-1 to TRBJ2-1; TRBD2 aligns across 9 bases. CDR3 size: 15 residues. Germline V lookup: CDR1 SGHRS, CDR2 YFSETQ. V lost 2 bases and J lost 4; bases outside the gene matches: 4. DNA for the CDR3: TGCGCCAGCAGCTTCGCGGGACTAGCTTACAATGAGCAGTTCTTC. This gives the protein CASSFAGLAYNEQFF.

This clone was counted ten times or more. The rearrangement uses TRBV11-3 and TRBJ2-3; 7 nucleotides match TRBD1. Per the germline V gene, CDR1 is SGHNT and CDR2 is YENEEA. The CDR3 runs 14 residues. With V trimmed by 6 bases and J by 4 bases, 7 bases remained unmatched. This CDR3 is CASSHGQASDTQYF. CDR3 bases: TGTGCCAGCAGTCATGGACAGGCGTCAGATACGCAGTATTTT.

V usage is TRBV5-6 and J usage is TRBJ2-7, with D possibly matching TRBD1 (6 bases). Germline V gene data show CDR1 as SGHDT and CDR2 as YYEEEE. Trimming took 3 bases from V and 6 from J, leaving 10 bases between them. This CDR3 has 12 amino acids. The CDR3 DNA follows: TGTGCCAGCAGCTCGATGACAGGCGAGCAGTACTTC. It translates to CASSSMTGEQYF.

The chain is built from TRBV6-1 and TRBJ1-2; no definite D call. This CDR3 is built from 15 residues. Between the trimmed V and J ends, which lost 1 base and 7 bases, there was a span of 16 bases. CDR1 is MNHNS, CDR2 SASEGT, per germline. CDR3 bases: TGTGCCAGCAGTGAAGGTATCGGCCCGACGGGTGGCTACACCTTC. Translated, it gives CASSEGIGPTGGYTF.

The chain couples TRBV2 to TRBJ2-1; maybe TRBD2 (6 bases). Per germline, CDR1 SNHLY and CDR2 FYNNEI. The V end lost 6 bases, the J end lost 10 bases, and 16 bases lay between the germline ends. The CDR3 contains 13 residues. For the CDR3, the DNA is TGTGCCAGCAGCCGGGACTTACCGCCGGAGCAGTTCTTC. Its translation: CASSRDLPPEQFF.

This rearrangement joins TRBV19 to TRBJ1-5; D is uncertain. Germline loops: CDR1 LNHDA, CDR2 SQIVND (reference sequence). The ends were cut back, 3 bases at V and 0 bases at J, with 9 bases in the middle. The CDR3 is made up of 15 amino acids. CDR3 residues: CASSIFRGSNQPQHF. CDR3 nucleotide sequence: TGTGCCAGTAGTATTTTTCGCGGTAGCAATCAGCCCCAGCATTTT.

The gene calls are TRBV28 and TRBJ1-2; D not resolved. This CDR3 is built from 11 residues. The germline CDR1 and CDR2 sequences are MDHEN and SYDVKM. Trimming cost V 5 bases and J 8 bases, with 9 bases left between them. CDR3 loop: CASSTSWGYTF. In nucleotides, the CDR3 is TGTGCCAGCAGTACGAGTTGGGGCTACACCTTC.

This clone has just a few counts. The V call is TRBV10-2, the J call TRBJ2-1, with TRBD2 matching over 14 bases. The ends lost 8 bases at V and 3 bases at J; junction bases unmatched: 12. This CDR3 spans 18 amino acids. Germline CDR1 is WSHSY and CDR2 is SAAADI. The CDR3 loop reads CASGRGTSGSGGYNEQFF. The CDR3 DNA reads TGCGCCAGCGGGAGGGGGACTAGCGGGAGTGGGGGCTACAATGAGCAGTTCTTC.

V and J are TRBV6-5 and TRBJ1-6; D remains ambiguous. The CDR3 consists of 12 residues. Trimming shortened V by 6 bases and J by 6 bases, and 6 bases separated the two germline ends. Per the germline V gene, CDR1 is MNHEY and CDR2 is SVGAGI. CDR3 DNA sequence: TGTGCCAGCAGCTCTATTAATTCACCCCTCCACTTT. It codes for CASSSINSPLHF.

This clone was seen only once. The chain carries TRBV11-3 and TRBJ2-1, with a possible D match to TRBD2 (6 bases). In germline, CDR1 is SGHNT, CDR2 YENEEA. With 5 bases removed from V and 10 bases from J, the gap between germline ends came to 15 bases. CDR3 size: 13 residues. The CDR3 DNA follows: TGTGCCAGCAGCCCGGAGGGTGCTGGGGAGCAGTTCTTC. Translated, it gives CASSPEGAGEQFF.

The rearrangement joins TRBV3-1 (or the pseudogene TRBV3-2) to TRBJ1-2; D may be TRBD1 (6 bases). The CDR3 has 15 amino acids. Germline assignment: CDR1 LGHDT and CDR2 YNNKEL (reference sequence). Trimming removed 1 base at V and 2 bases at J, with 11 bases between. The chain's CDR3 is CASSQVSGANYGYTF. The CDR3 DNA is TGTGCCAGCAGCCAAGTGTCAGGGGCAAACTATGGCTACACCTTC.

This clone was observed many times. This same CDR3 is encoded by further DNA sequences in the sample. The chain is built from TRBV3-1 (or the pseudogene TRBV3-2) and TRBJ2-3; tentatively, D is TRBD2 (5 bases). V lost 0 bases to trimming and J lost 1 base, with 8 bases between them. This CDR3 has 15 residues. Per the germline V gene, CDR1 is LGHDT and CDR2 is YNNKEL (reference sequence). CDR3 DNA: TGTGCCAGCAGCCAAGATCCTAGCCGCACAGATACGCAGTATTTT. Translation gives CASSQDPSRTDTQYF.

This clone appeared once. In nucleotides, the CDR3 is TGTGCCAGCAGCCCAGGGGTCGCGACAGATACGCAGTATTTT. Translation gives CASSPGVATDTQYF. V usage is TRBV7-8 and J usage is TRBJ2-3; tentatively, D is TRBD1 (6 bases). Germline values: CDR1 SGHVS, CDR2 FQNEAQ. The CDR3 sequence is 14 residues long. V dropped 5 bases and J dropped 3 bases, with 12 bases sitting between them.

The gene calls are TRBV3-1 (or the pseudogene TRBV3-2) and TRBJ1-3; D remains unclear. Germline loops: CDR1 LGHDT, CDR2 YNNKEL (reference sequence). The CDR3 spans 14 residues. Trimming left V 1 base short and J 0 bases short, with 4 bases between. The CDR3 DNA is TGTGCCAGCAGCCAAGGGCCCTCTGGAAACACCATATATTTT. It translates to CASSQGPSGNTIYF.